This T cell receptor (beta chain) was profiled in a study of Ad26.COV2.S vaccination and SARS-CoV-2 variants. Regarding this clone: Its antigen is as yet unknown.

Profiled with immunoSEQ multiplex PCR; TCRdb holds only in-frame clones, not every one. This table holds hundreds of thousands of clones, 80% to 95% found once. The study's findings and limits: The placebo group had lower spike-specific TCR breadth than the vaccine recipients did. Measures of TCR breadth and depth may have fallen short of total T cell responses.

V lost 6 bases to trimming and J lost 3 bases, with 12 bases between them. CDR3 length: 14 residues. Germline V gives CDR1 ENHRY, CDR2 SYGVKD. As for treatment: around 19 received Ad26.COV2.S at low or high dose, single or two shots; 5 received placebo; per-sample allocation not given. All samples were drawn on day 63, counting from the first vaccine or placebo injection. This sequence originates from a person between 18 and 59 years old who received the Ad26.COV2.S COVID-19 vaccine or a placebo. The rearrangement joins TRBV10-3 to TRBJ2-1, with D perhaps given as TRBD1 or TRBD2 (5 bases each). Here the sequenced sample was peripheral blood, taken in a trial of Ad26.COV2.S vaccine versus placebo. The DNA for the CDR3 is TGTGCCATCAGCAGTTTTGGGGGCTACAATGAGCAGTTCTTC. It encodes CAISSFGGYNEQFF.